The clone carrying this T cell receptor (beta chain) has only one observation. Antigen: not known. Sequence at one end of the junction differs from germline and may be a read error. Samples came from axillary lymph nodes draining the breast cancer. This sample stems from a study of breast tumors, draining lymph nodes, adjacent tissues. This CDR3 region has 17 residues. Germline CDR1 SSHAT, CDR2 FNYEAQ (reference sequence). General study points: That most tumor T cells come from lymph nodes remained unproven.

A single record per CDR3 protein comes from TCRdb applying MiXCR to the multiplex PCR reads. The top ten clones hold about 2.2% of a sample with approximately 120,000 distinct CDR3 sequences, around 20% of them seen once. The source material was axillary lymph node tissue. This receptor was taken from a female donor with breast cancer. Some clones in this sample may be carry-over from other donors' samples. The genes are TRBV7-7 and TRBJ1-5; D is possibly TRBD1 (6 bases). DNA for the CDR3: TGTGCTAGCAGCTTAGCCACAGGGTGGTTAGGCAATCAGCCCCAGCATTTT. Encoded protein: CASSLATGWLGNQPQHF.